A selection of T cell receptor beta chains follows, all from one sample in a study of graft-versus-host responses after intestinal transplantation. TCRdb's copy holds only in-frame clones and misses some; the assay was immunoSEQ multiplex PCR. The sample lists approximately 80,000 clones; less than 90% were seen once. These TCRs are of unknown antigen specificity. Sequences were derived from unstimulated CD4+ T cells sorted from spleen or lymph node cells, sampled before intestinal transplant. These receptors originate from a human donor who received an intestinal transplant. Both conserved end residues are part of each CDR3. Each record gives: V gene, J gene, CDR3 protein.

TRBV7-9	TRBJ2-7	CASSLKGAVSYEQYF
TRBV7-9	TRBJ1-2	CASSLMDSLNYGYTF
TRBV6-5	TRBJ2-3	CASSYRLAVTDTQYF
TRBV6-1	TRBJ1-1	CASSLYRGLNTEAFF
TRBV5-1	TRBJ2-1	CASSTRRDRDHEQFF
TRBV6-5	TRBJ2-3	CASTDRASTDTQYF
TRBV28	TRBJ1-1	CASSLTQGSSVNTEAFF
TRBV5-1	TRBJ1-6	CASSYGSSYNSPLHF
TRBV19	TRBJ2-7	CASSMNRDSSYEQYF
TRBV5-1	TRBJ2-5	CASRGMTSGVETQYF
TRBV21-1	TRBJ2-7	CASSEAGEYEQYF
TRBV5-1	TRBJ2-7	CASSPSGGLTYEQYF
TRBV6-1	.	CASRGGQGNYEQYF
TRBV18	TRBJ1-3	CASSLGTDSGNTIYF
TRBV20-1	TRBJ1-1	CSASFGTEAFF
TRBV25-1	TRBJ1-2	CASRQTGERYGYTF
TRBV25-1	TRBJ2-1	CASSDPGNEQFF
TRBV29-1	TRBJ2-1	CSATGLAGGFNEQFF
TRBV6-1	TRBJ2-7	CASSGLAGIHEQYF
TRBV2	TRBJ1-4	CASNLNEKLFF